One sample yielded the 24 T cell receptor beta chains listed below, sequenced in a study of T-cell reconstitution after alpha-beta-depleted transplantation in children. Unique molecular identifiers were built into the TCRbeta library. TCRdb reprocessed the PCR reads via MiXCR and lists one record per CDR3 protein. The data contain more than 300,000 distinct CDR3 sequences, about 16% of them singletons. The starting material was PBMCs, mostly from graft donor cells, obtained 360 days after TCRalphabeta/CD19-depleted stem cell transplant. The receptors originated from a male patient between 2 and 15 years old who had a stem cell transplant for acute lymphoblastic leukemia, so the T cells may come from the graft donor.

This clonotype came up a few times. The chain couples TRBV5-1 to TRBJ1-1, with D perhaps TRBD1 (5 bases). This CDR3 region has 13 residues. Germline values: CDR1 SGHRS, CDR2 YFSETQ. Trimming took 0 bases from V and 7 from J, leaving 10 bases between them. The CDR3 bases are TGCGCCAGCAGCTTGGGGGCAGGGCATGAAGCTTTCTTT. Translation: CASSLGAGHEAFF.

In its sample, this clonotype was seen many times. The chain is built from TRBV5-1 and TRBJ2-1; 10 bases agree with TRBD2. The CDR3 totals 17 residues. Germline assignment: CDR1 SGHRS and CDR2 YFSETQ. With 2 bases clipped from V and 4 bases from J, the junction kept 9 bases outside the gene matches. The CDR3 nucleotides read TGCGCCAGCAGCTTCCTGAGGACTAGCGGAGGTTACAATGAGCAGTTCTTC. Translation gives CASSFLRTSGGYNEQFF.

This clonotype was counted between two and nine times. This chain joins TRBV7-9 and TRBJ1-4; 7 nucleotides match TRBD1. CDR3 size: 15 residues. Per germline, CDR1 SEHNR and CDR2 FQNEAQ (reference sequence). The trim removed 3 bases at V and 5 bases at J, leaving 6 bases unmatched. CDR3 DNA sequence: TGTGCCAGCAGCTTTGGACAGGAGGGAAATGAAAAACTGTTTTTT. Translating gives CASSFGQEGNEKLFF.

This clonotype was counted only a few times. The chain carries TRBV7-3 and TRBJ2-5; D remains unclear. Germline V gene lookup returns CDR1 SGHTA and CDR2 FQGTGA. The germline V and J ends were trimmed by 1 base and 2 bases, with 8 bases remaining between them. This CDR3 comprises 14 residues. CDR3 sequence (DNA): TGTGCCAGCAGCTTAAATAAGGATCAAGAGACCCAGTACTTC. Its protein product is CASSLNKDQETQYF.

This chain uses TRBV29-1 with TRBJ2-3; D may be TRBD1 or TRBD2 (5 bases each). The CDR3 is 14 residues long. Germline CDR1 SQVTM, CDR2 ANQGSEA. The V end lost 7 bases, the J end lost 2 bases, and 16 bases lay between the germline ends. The CDR3 coding sequence is TGCAGCGGGGAGACAGCAGGATTCACAGATACGCAGTATTTT. It specifies CSGETAGFTDTQYF.

The V and J genes are TRBV28 and TRBJ2-2; D is undetermined. CDR1 MDHEN and CDR2 SYDVKM come from the germline V gene. Trimming shortened V by 7 bases and J by 8 bases, and 14 bases separated the two germline ends. CDR3 length equals 13 residues. CDR3 bases: TGTGCCAGCAACCGACCTCCCGGAGGGGAGCTGTTTTTT. Translated: CASNRPPGGELFF.

This clonotype was seen ten or more times. The rearrangement joins TRBV2 to TRBJ1-5; D uncertain. This CDR3 contains 15 residues. Trimming removed 5 bases from V and 5 bases from J, with 16 bases in between. Germline V gene sequence: CDR1 SNHLY, CDR2 FYNNEI. The CDR3 bases are TGTGCCAGCAGTCCGGACCGATCTACCTATCAGCCCCAGCATTTT. Protein product: CASSPDRSTYQPQHF.

The chain joins TRBV5-6 to TRBJ2-3; D ambiguous. Germline V lookup: CDR1 SGHDT, CDR2 YYEEEE. V lost 2 bases and J 4 bases, leaving 8 bases between the germline ends. The CDR3 sequence is 13 residues long. CDR3 nucleotides: TGTGCCAGCAGCTTCCAGCTAGCAGATACGCAGTATTTT. Its protein product is CASSFQLADTQYF.

This rearrangement joins TRBV10-3 to TRBJ1-1, with D unclear. This CDR3 region has 12 residues. V lost 6 bases to trimming and J lost 6 bases, with 11 bases between them. CDR1 is ENHRY, CDR2 SYGVKD, per germline. The CDR3 sequence: CAISGGGAEAFF. CDR3 coding DNA: TGTGCCATCAGCGGTGGTGGGGCTGAAGCTTTCTTT.

This clonotype has a handful of counts. The chain links TRBV28 to TRBJ2-1; D could derive from TRBD1 or TRBD2 (5 bases each). The V and J ends lost 3 bases and 4 bases respectively, with 13 bases between them. CDR1 is MDHEN, CDR2 SYDVKM, per germline. The CDR3 sequence is 15 residues long. For the CDR3, the DNA is TGTGCCAGCAGTTTGGTGAATGGGGGTTACAATGAGCAGTTCTTC. Amino acids: CASSLVNGGYNEQFF.

V and J are TRBV7-2 and TRBJ2-7, with D possibly being TRBD1 or TRBD2 (5 bases each). With 1 base removed from V and 4 bases from J, the gap between germline ends came to 14 bases. Germline assignment: CDR1 SGHTA and CDR2 FQGNSA. This CDR3 comprises 15 residues. The CDR3: CASSLGRQPGYEQYF. For the CDR3, the DNA is TGTGCCAGCAGCTTAGGTAGACAGCCGGGGTACGAGCAGTACTTC.

V and J are TRBV20-1 and TRBJ2-1; no firm D call. The CDR3 spans 10 residues. Germline CDR1 reads DFQATT; CDR2 reads SNEGSKA (reference sequence). The ends were cut back, 6 bases at V and 15 bases at J, with 15 bases in the middle. CDR3 coding DNA: TGCAGTGCCGGCGCCGGGCCACGGTTCTTC. Its protein product is CSAGAGPRFF.

This clonotype has just a few counts. The rearrangement joins TRBV28 to TRBJ2-2, with D uncertain. The length of the CDR3 is 12 residues. Trimming shortened V by 7 bases and J by 7 bases, and 10 bases separated the two germline ends. Germline V CDR1 and CDR2: MDHEN, SYDVKM. The chain's CDR3 is CASTRADGELFF. CDR3 nucleotides: TGTGCCAGCACTAGGGCAGACGGGGAGCTGTTTTTT. Full variable domain (missing parts from reference TRBV28 and TRBJ2-2): DVKVTQSSRYLVKRTGEKVFLECVQDMDHENMFWYRQDPGLGLRLIYFSYDVKMKEKGDIPEGYSVSREKKERFSLILESASTNQTSMYLCASTRADGELFFGEGSRLTVL.

This clonotype has only a few counts. The chain uses TRBV12-3 or TRBV12-4 and TRBJ2-1, with D tentatively TRBD1 (5 bases). The CDR3 contains 15 residues. Trimming stripped 5 bases from V and 0 bases from J, with 11 bases between. CDR3 sequence (DNA): TGTGCCAGCAGTCCATCGGACACCTCCTACAATGAGCAGTTCTTC. Translated, it gives CASSPSDTSYNEQFF.

This clonotype turned up a few times. This chain joins TRBV29-1 and TRBJ2-1, with a possible D match to TRBD2 (6 bases). V lost 5 bases and J lost 4, with 21 bases in between. Germline CDR1 and CDR2: SQVTM and ANQGSEA. This CDR3 comprises 16 residues. CDR3 coding DNA: TGCAGCGTTAGTGGGGGGAGAGGTAGCCGGTACAATGAGCAGTTCTTC. The encoded protein is CSVSGGRGSRYNEQFF.

The chain uses TRBV30 and TRBJ1-4; possible D gene TRBD1, 5 bases. CDR3 size: 14 residues. Looked up from germline, CDR1 is GTSNPN and CDR2 is SVGIG (reference sequence). The ends were cut back, 7 bases at V and 3 bases at J, with 15 bases in the middle. The CDR3 coding sequence is TGTGCCTTGGTGAGGACGGGGGCTAATGAAAAACTGTTTTTT. Residues: CALVRTGANEKLFF.

The chain uses TRBV29-1 and TRBJ2-5; TRBD1 matches 12 bases. Germline CDR1 reads SQVTM; CDR2 reads ANQGSEA. V lost 3 bases and J lost 6; bases outside the gene matches: 20. CDR3 size: 19 residues. The CDR3 DNA sequence: TGCAGCGTTGAGCCCGGGGACAGGGGGCGGTTTTTCCGGCGGCAGACCCAGTACTTC. Translation: CSVEPGDRGRFFRRQTQYF. The whole variable domain, remainder taken from reference TRBV29-1 and TRBJ2-5, is SAVISQKPSRDICQRGTSLTIQCQVDSQVTMMFWYRQQPGQSLTLIATANQGSEATYESGFVIDKFPISRPNLTFSTLTVSNMSPEDSSIYLCSVEPGDRGRFFRRQTQYFGPGTRLLVL.

The chain joins TRBV12-3 or TRBV12-4 to TRBJ1-4, with D maybe TRBD1 (6 bases). V was pared by 5 bases and J by 7 bases, with 17 bases between. The CDR3 length is 15 residues. This chain's CDR3 is CASSIRGGTGEKLFF. DNA of the CDR3: TGTGCCAGCAGTATCAGGGGTGGGACGGGTGAAAAACTGTTTTTT.

The V and J genes are TRBV2 and TRBJ2-3; D not resolved. Between the trimmed V and J ends, which lost 3 bases and 2 bases, there was a span of 6 bases. Germline V gene sequence: CDR1 SNHLY, CDR2 FYNNEI. The CDR3 totals 13 residues. This CDR3 reads CASSEDPTDTQYF. The CDR3, as DNA: TGTGCCAGCAGTGAGGACCCCACAGATACGCAGTATTTT.

The sample holds one count of this clonotype. This chain connects TRBV6-1 to TRBJ1-4; D uncertain. Germline loops: CDR1 MNHNS, CDR2 SASEGT. Trimming cost V 7 bases and J 4 bases, with 19 bases left between them. The CDR3 extends over 16 amino acids. CDR3 in DNA: TGTGCCAGCACCTCCTACTGGGTCGCTAGTAATGAAAAACTGTTTTTT. Its protein is CASTSYWVASNEKLFF.

At least ten counts were recorded for this clonotype. J is TRBJ2-2 and V is TRBV15; maybe TRBD2 (6 bases). Germline CDR1 and CDR2: LNHNV and YYDKDF (reference sequence). Trimming left V 11 bases short and J 7 bases short, with 32 bases between. This CDR3 spans 18 amino acids. CDR3 DNA: TGTGCCTCCTATGCGGACGGATATAGCGGTCTCCGTGGCGGGGAGCTGTTTTTT. Its protein is CASYADGYSGLRGGELFF.

A word on this clonotype: This clone may be a read error of a much larger clone one base away. The chain joins TRBV6-5 to TRBJ2-7; D is unclear. This CDR3 is 11 amino acids long. V lost 2 bases and J 5 bases, leaving 4 bases between the germline ends. The V gene's germline CDR1 is MNHEY and CDR2 SVGAGI. This CDR3 reads CASSYKDEQYF. The CDR3 bases are TGTGCCAGCAGTTACAAGGACGAGCAGTACTTC.

This clonotype has only a few counts. V and J are TRBV15 and TRBJ2-7, with TRBD2 identical over 14 bases. The germline V gene encodes CDR1 LNHNV and CDR2 YYDKDF (reference sequence). The CDR3 loop spans 18 amino acids. Unmatched junction bases numbered 5, after V lost 0 bases and J lost 1 base. CDR3 region: CATSREGLAGVWSYEQYF. DNA of the CDR3: TGTGCCACCAGCAGAGAGGGACTAGCGGGAGTCTGGTCCTACGAGCAGTACTTC.

The V and J genes are TRBV6-2 or TRBV6-3 and TRBJ2-6; 9 bases match TRBD1. Germline CDR1 and CDR2: MNHEY and SVGEGT. The trim removed 5 bases at V and 0 bases at J, leaving 11 bases unmatched. The CDR3 runs 19 residues. The CDR3 nucleotides read TGTGCCAGCAGTCGTCTAACGGGACAGGGACTCTCTGGGGCCAACGTCCTGACTTTC. This encodes CASSRLTGQGLSGANVLTF.